The 22 T cell receptor beta chains in this list originate from one sample, sequenced in a study of shared clonotypes between healthy human individuals (dated by TCRdb to the early 2020s). The library was produced with the immunoSEQ multiplex PCR assay. TCRdb took this table from immuneACCESS and kept in-frame rearrangements with V and J called. Such tables lack part of the clones; where checked against another copy, unresolved V genes explain under half of the gap, and the rest is unexplained. For this sample the table gives about 990,000 clones, of which about 84% were detected only once. 0.5% to 0.65% of the sample comes from the top ten. The sample taken for sequencing was memory CD4+ T cells from PBMCs. Reading the label with the study, this specimen's cell subset or site is: CD45RA-negative fraction. The receptors stem from a man younger than 35 in good health. Some clones in this sample may be carry-over from other donors' samples.

The chain carries TRBV7-9 and TRBJ2-3; a weak D match, TRBD2 (6 bases). Trimming took 1 base from V and 4 from J, leaving 18 bases between them. Per germline, CDR1 SEHNR and CDR2 FQNEAQ (reference sequence). The CDR3 runs 17 residues. The CDR3 protein is CASSLGVASESSDTQYF. The CDR3 DNA is TGTGCCAGCAGCTTAGGCGTGGCTAGCGAGAGCTCAGATACGCAGTATTTT.

Here the CDR3 reads CATRTSAGTGELFF. In DNA, the CDR3 is TGTGCCACCAGAACCTCGGCCGGTACCGGGGAGCTGTTTTTT. The chain uses TRBV7-6 and TRBJ2-2; D not resolved. Trimming removed 10 bases from V and 5 bases from J, with 17 bases in between. Germline lookup yields CDR1 SGHVS and CDR2 FNYEAQ. CDR3 length equals 14 residues. The full variable domain, completed using reference TRBV7-6 and TRBJ2-2, is GAGVSQSPRYKVTKRGQDVALRCDPISGHVSLYWYRQALGQGPEFLTYFNYEAQQDKSGLPNDRFSAERPEGSISTLTIQRTEQRDSAMYRCATRTSAGTGELFFGEGSRLTVL.

CDR3 amino acids: CASSSPGRDGYTF. The CDR3 DNA reads as TGTGCCAGCAGTTCCCCAGGCAGGGATGGCTACACCTTC. V usage is TRBV28 and J usage is TRBJ1-2; a possible D gene is TRBD1 (5 bases). V dropped 4 bases and J dropped 6 bases, with 12 bases sitting between them. CDR3 length: 13 amino acids. CDR1 and CDR2 from the germline V gene are MDHEN and SYDVKM.

CDR3 in amino acids: CASSQDPRANYGYTF. CDR3 DNA: TGCGCCAGCAGCCAAGATCCGCGAGCTAACTATGGCTACACCTTC. The J gene is TRBJ1-2, the V gene TRBV4-3, with no clear D. Germline V gene sequence: CDR1 LGHNA, CDR2 YSLEER. The CDR3 sequence is 15 residues long. Trimming pared 0 bases from V and 0 bases from J, leaving 8 bases between.

The rearrangement links TRBV10-3 to TRBJ1-2, with unresolved D. Germline lookup yields CDR1 ENHRY and CDR2 SYGVKD. The CDR3 length is 12 residues. V lost 7 bases and J lost 6, with 12 bases in between. CDR3 in amino acids: CAINGGRDGYTF. The CDR3 coding sequence is TGTGCCATCAACGGAGGGAGGGATGGCTACACCTTC.

This clone has a count of ten or more. The chain recombines TRBV9 with TRBJ2-3; D is undetermined. Germline lookup yields CDR1 SGDLS and CDR2 YYNGEE. V was trimmed by 0 bases and J by 2 bases, leaving 7 bases between them. The CDR3 length is 14 residues. The CDR3 region has the DNA TGTGCCAGCAGCGTAGGTCAGTACACAGATACGCAGTATTTT. It specifies CASSVGQYTDTQYF.

The chain couples TRBV29-1 to TRBJ2-7; 7 positions agree with TRBD2. V was pared by 8 bases and J by 0 bases, with 4 bases of the junction left unmatched. This CDR3 is 12 amino acids long. Germline CDR1 is SQVTM and CDR2 is ANQGSEA. CDR3 in amino acids: CSFRDYSYEQYF. In DNA form, the CDR3 reads TGCAGCTTCAGGGACTACTCCTACGAGCAGTACTTC.

The gene calls are TRBV28 and TRBJ1-2, with D possibly being TRBD1 (5 bases). The CDR3 consists of 13 residues. Germline CDR1 MDHEN, CDR2 SYDVKM. The V gene lost 5 bases and the J gene lost 8 bases, with 15 bases spanning the gap. The CDR3 nucleotides are TGTGCCAGCAGTCCAAAAAGGACACGCGGCTACACCTTC. This translates into CASSPKRTRGYTF.

The V gene is TRBV29-1, the J gene TRBJ1-2, with D possibly matching TRBD1 (6 bases). The CDR3 totals 15 residues. Between the trimmed V and J ends, which lost 2 bases and 2 bases, there was a span of 15 bases. Germline V lookup: CDR1 SQVTM, CDR2 ANQGSEA. This chain's CDR3 is CSVESGTTTNYGYTF. The DNA of the CDR3 is TGCAGCGTTGAATCCGGGACAACCACGAACTATGGCTACACCTTC.

The V gene is TRBV20-1, the J gene TRBJ2-1; D not certain. The germline V gene has CDR1 DFQATT and CDR2 SNEGSKA (reference sequence). The V gene lost 3 bases and the J gene lost 3 bases, with 3 bases spanning the gap. CDR3 size: 11 residues. For the CDR3, the DNA is TGCAGTGCTAGCATCTACAATGAGCAGTTCTTC. Translating gives CSASIYNEQFF.

The chain links TRBV5-1 to TRBJ2-3; D is unclear. This CDR3 is 14 amino acids long. V lost 0 bases and J lost 2, with 7 bases in between. Germline CDR1 reads SGHRS; CDR2 reads YFSETQ. The CDR3 region is CASSLELITDTQYF. The CDR3, as DNA: TGCGCCAGCAGCTTGGAACTGATCACAGATACGCAGTATTTT.

CDR3 loop: CASGSDRNSGNTIYF. The CDR3, as DNA: TGTGCCAGCGGCTCAGACAGGAACTCTGGAAACACCATATATTTT. This chain uses TRBV2 with TRBJ1-3; the D gene is possibly TRBD1 (6 bases). V was cut by 8 bases and J by 0 bases, with 14 bases left in between. Germline-derived CDR1 and CDR2 are SNHLY and FYNNEI. This CDR3 is 15 amino acids long.

As concerns this clone: It may be a read error: a sequence one base away is much more abundant. The same CDR3 also results from other DNA sequences found in this sample. The chain employs TRBV28 and TRBJ1-5; D gene uncertain. V shed 1 base and J shed 7 bases, with 5 bases lying between them. The length of the CDR3 is 12 residues. CDR1 MDHEN and CDR2 SYDVKM come from the germline V gene. This CDR3 reads CASSLLGQPQHF. CDR3 sequence (DNA): TGTGCCAGCAGTTTATTGGGCCAGCCCCAGCATTTT.

The chain carries TRBV18 and TRBJ2-5; the D is unclear. Trimming took off 0 bases at V and 1 base at J, with 6 bases between the two ends. Germline V gene lookup returns CDR1 KGHSH and CDR2 LQKENI. This CDR3 spans 14 amino acids. In DNA form, the CDR3 reads TGTGCCAGCTCACCACCTCGTTTCCAAGAGACCCAGTACTTC. This sequence encodes CASSPPRFQETQYF.

A note on this clone: Other nucleotide sequences in the sample specify the same CDR3. V is TRBV2 and J is TRBJ2-2; 12 nucleotides align to TRBD2. The V segment lost 4 bases and the J segment 4 bases; nucleotides outside the gene matches: 1. Germline V lookup: CDR1 SNHLY, CDR2 FYNNEI. CDR3 length: 15 residues. The DNA for the CDR3 is TGTGCCAGCAGTGGGACTAGCGGGACCACCGGGGAGCTGTTTTTT. This translates into CASSGTSGTTGELFF. Drawing the rest from reference TRBV2 and TRBJ2-2, the complete variable domain is EPEVTQTPSHQVTQMGQEVILRCVPISNHLYFYWYRQILGQKVEFLVSFYNNEISEKSEIFDDQFSVERPDGSNFTLKIRSTKLEDSAMYFCASSGTSGTTGELFFGEGSRLTVL.

V gene TRBV14 combines with J gene TRBJ2-1; 8 nucleotides match TRBD1. Losses at the gene ends were 2 bases for V and 10 bases for J; bases not matched to a gene: 10. CDR3 length: 15 amino acids. The germline CDR1 and CDR2 sequences are SGHDN and FVKESK. The DNA of the CDR3 is TGTGCCAGCAGCCAATACCCCCAGGGGGCCAGGGAGCAGTTCTTC. Its translation is CASSQYPQGAREQFF.

The V and J genes are TRBV9 and TRBJ1-2; 7 nucleotides line up with TRBD1. Trimming at V came to 5 bases and at J to 8 bases, leaving 9 bases not matched to a gene. The CDR3 covers 13 residues. Germline assignment: CDR1 SGDLS and CDR2 YYNGEE. The CDR3 nucleotides read TGTGCCAGCAGTAGCAATAACAGGGGAGGCTACACCTTC. Encoded protein: CASSSNNRGGYTF.

This chain links TRBV4-1 with TRBJ1-6; TRBD1 might be the D (5 bases). With 3 bases removed from V and 6 bases from J, the gap between germline ends came to 18 bases. Germline CDR1 reads MGHRA; CDR2 reads YSYEKL. The length of the CDR3 is 17 residues. Written as DNA, the CDR3 is TGCGCCAGCAGCCAGTTAACGACCGGGACCGTTAATTCACCCCTCCACTTT. As protein: CASSQLTTGTVNSPLHF.

V is TRBV6-1 and J is TRBJ1-1; TRBD1 is a possible D gene (5 bases). Germline CDR1 MNHNS, CDR2 SASEGT. The CDR3 is made up of 18 amino acids. The V end was cut by 3 bases, the J end by 2 bases, with 22 bases between. This chain's CDR3 is CASSDPGTVLRGNTEAFF. The CDR3 DNA reads as TGTGCCAGCAGTGATCCAGGGACGGTATTAAGGGGAAACACTGAAGCTTTCTTT.

J is TRBJ2-1 and V is TRBV28, with D perhaps matching TRBD2 (5 bases). Germline-derived CDR1 and CDR2 are MDHEN and SYDVKM. The CDR3 is 17 residues long. V shed 2 bases and J shed 6 bases, with 20 bases lying between them. This chain's CDR3 is CASSLARTYNPRNEQFF. The DNA of the CDR3 is TGTGCCAGCAGTTTAGCCAGGACTTACAACCCCCGCAATGAGCAGTTCTTC.

The CDR3 nucleotides are TGTGCCAGCAGCCCACCCGGGACAGGGGGTATTGGCTACACCTTC. This codes for CASSPPGTGGIGYTF. The chain employs TRBV28 and TRBJ1-2; 11 nucleotides line up with TRBD1. J was trimmed by 7 bases and V by 6 bases; bases with no gene match: 10. CDR3 size: 15 residues. CDR1 is MDHEN, CDR2 SYDVKM, per germline.

The genes are TRBV5-1 and TRBJ1-1; a possible D gene is TRBD1 (5 bases). CDR1 and CDR2 (germline): SGHRS, YFSETQ. Trimming cost V 6 bases and J 0 bases, with 21 bases left between them. The CDR3 is made up of 17 amino acids. CDR3 bases: TGCGCCAGCACTGGGGGGTCAACCGGGACCCTGAACACTGAAGCTTTCTTT. Amino acid sequence: CASTGGSTGTLNTEAFF. Drawing the rest from reference TRBV5-1 and TRBJ1-1, the complete variable domain is KAGVTQTPRYLIKTRGQQVTLSCSPISGHRSVSWYQQTPGQGLQFLFEYFSETQRNKGNFPGRFSGRQFSNSRSEMNVSTLELGDSALYLCASTGGSTGTLNTEAFFGQGTRLTVV.